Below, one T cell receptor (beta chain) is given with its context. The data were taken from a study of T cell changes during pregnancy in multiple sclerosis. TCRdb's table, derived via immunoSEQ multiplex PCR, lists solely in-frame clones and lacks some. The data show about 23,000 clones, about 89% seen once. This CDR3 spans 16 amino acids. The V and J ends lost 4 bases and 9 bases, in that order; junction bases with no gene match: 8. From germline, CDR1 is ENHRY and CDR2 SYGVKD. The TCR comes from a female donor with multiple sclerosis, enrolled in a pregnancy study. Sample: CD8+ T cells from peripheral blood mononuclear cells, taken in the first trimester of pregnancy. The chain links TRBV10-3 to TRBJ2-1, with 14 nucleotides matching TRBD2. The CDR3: CAISAWGTSGRFEQFF. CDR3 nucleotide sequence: TGTGCCATCAGTGCCTGGGGGACTAGCGGGAGATTTGAGCAGTTCTTC.